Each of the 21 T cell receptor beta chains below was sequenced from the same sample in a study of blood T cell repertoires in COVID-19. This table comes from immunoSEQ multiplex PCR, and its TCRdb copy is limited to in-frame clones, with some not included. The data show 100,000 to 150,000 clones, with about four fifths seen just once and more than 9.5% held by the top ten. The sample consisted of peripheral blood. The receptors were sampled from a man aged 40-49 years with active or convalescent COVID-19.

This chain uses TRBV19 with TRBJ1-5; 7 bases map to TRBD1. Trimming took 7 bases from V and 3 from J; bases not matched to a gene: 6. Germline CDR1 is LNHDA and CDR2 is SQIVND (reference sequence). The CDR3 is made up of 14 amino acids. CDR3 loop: CASTGQAYNQPQHF. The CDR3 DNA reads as TGTGCCAGTACCGGACAGGCCTACAATCAGCCCCAGCATTTT.

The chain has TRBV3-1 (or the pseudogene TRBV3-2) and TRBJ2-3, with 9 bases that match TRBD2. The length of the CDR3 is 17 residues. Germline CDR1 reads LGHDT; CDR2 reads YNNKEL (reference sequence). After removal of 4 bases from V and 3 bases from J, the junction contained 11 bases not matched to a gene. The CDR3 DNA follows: TGTGCCAGCAGCCCCACCTTCTCTGCGGGGGGGACAGATACGCAGTATTTT. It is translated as CASSPTFSAGGTDTQYF.

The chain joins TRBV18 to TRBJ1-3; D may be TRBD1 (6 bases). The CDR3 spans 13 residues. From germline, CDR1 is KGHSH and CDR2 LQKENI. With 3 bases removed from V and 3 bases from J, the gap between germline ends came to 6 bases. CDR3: CASSPDSGNTIYF. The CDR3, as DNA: TGTGCCAGCTCACCGGACAGTGGAAACACCATATATTTT.

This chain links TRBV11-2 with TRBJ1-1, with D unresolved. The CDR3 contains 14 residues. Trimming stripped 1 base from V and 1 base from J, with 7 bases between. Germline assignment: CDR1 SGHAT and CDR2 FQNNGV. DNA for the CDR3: TGTGCCAGCAGCTTAGGGGAGGCGAACACTGAAGCTTTCTTT. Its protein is CASSLGEANTEAFF. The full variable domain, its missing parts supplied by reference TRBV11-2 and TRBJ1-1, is EAGVAQSPRYKIIEKRQSVAFWCNPISGHATLYWYQQILGQGPKLLIQFQNNGVVDDSQLPKDRFSAERLKGVDSTLKIQPAKLEDSAVYLCASSLGEANTEAFFGQGTRLTVV.

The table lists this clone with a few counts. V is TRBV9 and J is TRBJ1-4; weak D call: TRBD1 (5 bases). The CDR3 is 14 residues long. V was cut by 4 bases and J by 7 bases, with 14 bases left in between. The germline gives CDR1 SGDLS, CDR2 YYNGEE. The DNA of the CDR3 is TGTGCCAGCAGCCGGGAGGGGTACAGTGAAAAACTGTTTTTT. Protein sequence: CASSREGYSEKLFF.

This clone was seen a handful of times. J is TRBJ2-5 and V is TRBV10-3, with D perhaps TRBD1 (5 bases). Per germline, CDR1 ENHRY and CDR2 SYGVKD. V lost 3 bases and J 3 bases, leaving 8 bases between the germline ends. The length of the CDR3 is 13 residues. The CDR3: CAISEVREETQYF. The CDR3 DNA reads TGTGCCATCAGTGAAGTCAGGGAAGAGACCCAGTACTTC.

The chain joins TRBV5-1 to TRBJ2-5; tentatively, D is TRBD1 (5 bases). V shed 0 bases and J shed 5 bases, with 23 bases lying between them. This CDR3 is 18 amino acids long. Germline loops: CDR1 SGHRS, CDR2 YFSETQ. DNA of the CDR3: TGCGCCAGCAGCTTGGGTTCAGAGAGCGTCCAAGGGGTGGAGACCCAGTACTTC. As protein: CASSLGSESVQGVETQYF.

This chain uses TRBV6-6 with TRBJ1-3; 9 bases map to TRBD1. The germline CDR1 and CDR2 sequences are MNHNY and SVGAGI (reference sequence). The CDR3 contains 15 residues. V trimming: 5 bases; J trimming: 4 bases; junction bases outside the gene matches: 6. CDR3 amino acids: CASSPGQGAGNTIYF. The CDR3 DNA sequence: TGTGCCAGCAGTCCGGGACAGGGTGCAGGAAACACCATATATTTT.

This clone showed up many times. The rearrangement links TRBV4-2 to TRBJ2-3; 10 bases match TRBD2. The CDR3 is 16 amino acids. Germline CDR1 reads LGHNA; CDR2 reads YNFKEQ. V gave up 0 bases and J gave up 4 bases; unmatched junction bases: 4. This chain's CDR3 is CASSQDQRGGPDTQYF. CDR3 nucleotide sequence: TGTGCCAGCAGCCAAGATCAGCGGGGGGGCCCAGATACGCAGTATTTT.

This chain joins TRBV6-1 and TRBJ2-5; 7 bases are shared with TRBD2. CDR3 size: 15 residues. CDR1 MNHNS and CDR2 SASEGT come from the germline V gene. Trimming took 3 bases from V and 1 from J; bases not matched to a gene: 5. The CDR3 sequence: CASSDFSGLQETQYF. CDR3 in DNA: TGTGCCAGCAGTGATTTTAGCGGGCTCCAAGAGACCCAGTACTTC.

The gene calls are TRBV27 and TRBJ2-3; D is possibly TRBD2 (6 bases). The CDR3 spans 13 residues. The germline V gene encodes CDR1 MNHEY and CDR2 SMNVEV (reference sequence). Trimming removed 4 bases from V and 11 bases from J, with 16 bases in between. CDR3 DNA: TGTGCCAGCAGTTCGCCGGGGGTCGGATGGCAGTATTTT. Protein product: CASSSPGVGWQYF.

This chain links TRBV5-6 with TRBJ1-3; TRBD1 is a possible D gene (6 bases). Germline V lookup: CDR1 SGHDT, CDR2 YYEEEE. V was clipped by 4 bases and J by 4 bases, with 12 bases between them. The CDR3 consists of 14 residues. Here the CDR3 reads CASSRLGAGNTIYF. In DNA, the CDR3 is TGTGCCAGCAGCCGCCTGGGGGCCGGAAACACCATATATTTT.

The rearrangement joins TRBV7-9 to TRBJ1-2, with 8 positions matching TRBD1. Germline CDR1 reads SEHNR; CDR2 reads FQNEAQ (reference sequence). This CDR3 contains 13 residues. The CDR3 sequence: CVAGGDGTIGYTF. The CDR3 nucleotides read TGTGTCGCAGGGGGCGATGGAACTATCGGCTACACCTTC.

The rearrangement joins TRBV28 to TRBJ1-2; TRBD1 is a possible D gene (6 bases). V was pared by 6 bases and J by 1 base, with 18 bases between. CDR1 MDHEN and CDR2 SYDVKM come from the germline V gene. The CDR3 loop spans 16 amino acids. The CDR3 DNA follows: TGTGCCAGCAGCTACCCCGGAGAGGGGGTTAACTATGGCTACACCTTC. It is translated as CASSYPGEGVNYGYTF.

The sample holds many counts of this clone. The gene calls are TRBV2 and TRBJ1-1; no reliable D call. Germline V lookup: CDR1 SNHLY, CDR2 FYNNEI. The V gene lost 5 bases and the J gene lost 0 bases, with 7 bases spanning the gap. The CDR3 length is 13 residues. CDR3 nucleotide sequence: TGTGCCAGCAGTCGGGGAATGAACACTGAAGCTTTCTTT. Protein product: CASSRGMNTEAFF.

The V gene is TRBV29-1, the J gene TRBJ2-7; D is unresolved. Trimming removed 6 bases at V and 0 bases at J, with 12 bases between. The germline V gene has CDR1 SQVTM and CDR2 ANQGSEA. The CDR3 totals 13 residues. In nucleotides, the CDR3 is TGCAGCGTGGGCACCCTCGGCTCCTACGAGCAGTACTTC. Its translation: CSVGTLGSYEQYF.

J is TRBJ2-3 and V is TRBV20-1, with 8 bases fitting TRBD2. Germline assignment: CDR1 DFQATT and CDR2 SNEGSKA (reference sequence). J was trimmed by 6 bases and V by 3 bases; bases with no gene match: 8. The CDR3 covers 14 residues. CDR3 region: CSASPTSGADTQYF. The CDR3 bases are TGCAGTGCTAGTCCAACTAGCGGTGCGGATACGCAGTATTTT.

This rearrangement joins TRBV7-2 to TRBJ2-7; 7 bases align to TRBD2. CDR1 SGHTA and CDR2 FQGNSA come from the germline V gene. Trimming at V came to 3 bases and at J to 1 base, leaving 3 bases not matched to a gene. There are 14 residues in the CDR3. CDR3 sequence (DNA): TGTGCCAGCAGCTTGGGACTACCATCCTACGAGCAGTACTTC. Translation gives CASSLGLPSYEQYF.

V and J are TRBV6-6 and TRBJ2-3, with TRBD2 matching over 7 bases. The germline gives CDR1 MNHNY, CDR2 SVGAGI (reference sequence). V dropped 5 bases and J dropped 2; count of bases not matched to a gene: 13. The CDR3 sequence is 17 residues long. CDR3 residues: CASSRATGGIHTDTQYF. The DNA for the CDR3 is TGTGCCAGCAGTCGGGCCACGGGGGGAATCCACACAGATACGCAGTATTTT.

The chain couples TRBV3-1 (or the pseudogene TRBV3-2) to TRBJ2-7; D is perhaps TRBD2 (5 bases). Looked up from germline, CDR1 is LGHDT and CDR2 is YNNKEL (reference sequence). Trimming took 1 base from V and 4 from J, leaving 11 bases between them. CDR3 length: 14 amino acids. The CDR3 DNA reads TGTGCCAGCAGCCAAGTCGTAGCGCAGTACGAGCAGTACTTC. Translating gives CASSQVVAQYEQYF.

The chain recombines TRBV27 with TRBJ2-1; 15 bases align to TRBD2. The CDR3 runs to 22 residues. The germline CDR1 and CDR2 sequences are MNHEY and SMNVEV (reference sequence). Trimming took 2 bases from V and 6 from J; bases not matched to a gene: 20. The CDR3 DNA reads TGTGCCAGCAGTTTAGTAGATGGCCTCTTAGGACTAGCGGGGGGGCGTGTCAATGAGCAGTTCTTC. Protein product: CASSLVDGLLGLAGGRVNEQFF.